This T cell receptor beta chain was found in a study of blood T cells in healthy people across ages. The V end lost 11 bases, the J end lost 0 bases, and 22 bases lay between the germline ends. Per the germline V gene, CDR1 is MNHEY and CDR2 is SMNVEV (reference sequence). This CDR3 is 16 amino acids long. Peripheral blood from each donor was collected in a volume of roughly 9.8 milliliters. Total RNA extraction produced at least 5 micrograms (per sample) for the study. The use of a sample-barcoded 5' primer and a J-beta primer mix characterized a second PCR of about 6 to 12 cycles. TCRdb itself ran the 5' RACE reads through MiXCR, one entry per CDR3 protein. Altogether hundreds of thousands of distinct CDR3 sequences are present, around 45% being singletons, with the ten largest covering under 35%.

V and J are TRBV27 and TRBJ2-5; weak D call: TRBD2 (7 bases). The receptor was isolated from an older woman in good health. Sequenced: blood. This CDR3 is CAGQPLGEGDQETQYF. DNA for the CDR3: TGTGCCGGCCAACCCCTCGGGGAGGGGGACCAAGAGACCCAGTACTTC.